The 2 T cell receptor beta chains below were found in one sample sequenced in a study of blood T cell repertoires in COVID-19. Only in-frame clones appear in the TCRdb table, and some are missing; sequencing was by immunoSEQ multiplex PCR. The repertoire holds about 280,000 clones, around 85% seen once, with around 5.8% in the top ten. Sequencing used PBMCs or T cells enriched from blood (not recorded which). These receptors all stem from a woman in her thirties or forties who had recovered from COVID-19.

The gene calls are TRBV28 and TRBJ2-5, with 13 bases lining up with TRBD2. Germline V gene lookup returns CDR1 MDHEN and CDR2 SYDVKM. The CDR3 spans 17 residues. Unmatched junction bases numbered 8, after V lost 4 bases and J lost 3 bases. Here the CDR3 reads CASSSRLAGGNKETQYF. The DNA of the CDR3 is TGTGCCAGCAGTTCCCGACTAGCGGGAGGTAATAAAGAGACCCAGTACTTC.

The CDR3 reads CASTGQNNSPLHF. The CDR3 coding sequence is TGTGCCAGCACGGGACAGAATAATTCACCCCTCCACTTT. This rearrangement joins TRBV6-5 to TRBJ1-6; 7 bases are shared with TRBD1. J gave up 5 bases and V 7 bases, and 2 bases lay outside the gene matches. CDR3 size: 13 residues. Germline V CDR1 and CDR2: MNHEY, SVGAGI.